This T cell receptor beta chain is from a study of T cells in Graves' hyperthyroidism and ophthalmopathy. The germline V gene has CDR1 DFQATT and CDR2 SNEGSKA (reference sequence). This CDR3 has 14 residues. Germline trimming cut 6 bases from V and 10 bases from J; bases unmatched to any gene: 13. TCR beta CDR3 region amplification was performed from RNA transcripts. HTBI primers were employed in a first-round RT-PCR of the TCR CDR3. From the multiplex PCR reads, TCRdb called clonotypes with MiXCR, one entry per CDR3 protein. The sample lists roughly 170,000 distinct CDR3 sequences, over 15% occurring once. Exclusion of patients followed from uncontrolled infection, other autoimmune disease, pregnancy or lactation.

The rearrangement links TRBV20-1 to TRBJ2-1; 9 nucleotides match TRBD2. The sequenced sample consisted of blood. This receptor was identified in a woman between 45 and 60 years old with Graves' hyperthyroidism. CDR3 nucleotides: TGCAGTGCACCGGGACTAGCTGAGCCAAGCGAGCAGTTCTTC. It encodes CSAPGLAEPSEQFF.